The subject of this entry is one TCR beta chain. The sample carries other DNA sequences with the same CDR3. This sample is part of a study of blood T cell repertoires in COVID-19. Study-level background: Spain, Italy and the United States supplied samples that represented acute and convalescent COVID-19.

CDR1 and CDR2 from the germline V gene are SNHLY and FYNNEI. V lost 6 bases to trimming and J lost 2 bases; unmatched junction nucleotides: 3. This CDR3 contains 13 residues. The protocol was immunoSEQ multiplex PCR, while the TCRdb copy is restricted to in-frame clones and leaves out a portion. The table has 250,000 or so clones, approximately 92% seen once. This chain joins TRBV2 and TRBJ1-2; 7 bases align to TRBD1. Sequencing was carried out using peripheral blood. The TCR sequence derives from a woman aged 40 to 50 who had recovered from COVID-19. Here the CDR3 DNA reads TGTGCCAGCAGCGGGACAGCCAACTATGGCTACACCTTC. Protein sequence: CASSGTANYGYTF.